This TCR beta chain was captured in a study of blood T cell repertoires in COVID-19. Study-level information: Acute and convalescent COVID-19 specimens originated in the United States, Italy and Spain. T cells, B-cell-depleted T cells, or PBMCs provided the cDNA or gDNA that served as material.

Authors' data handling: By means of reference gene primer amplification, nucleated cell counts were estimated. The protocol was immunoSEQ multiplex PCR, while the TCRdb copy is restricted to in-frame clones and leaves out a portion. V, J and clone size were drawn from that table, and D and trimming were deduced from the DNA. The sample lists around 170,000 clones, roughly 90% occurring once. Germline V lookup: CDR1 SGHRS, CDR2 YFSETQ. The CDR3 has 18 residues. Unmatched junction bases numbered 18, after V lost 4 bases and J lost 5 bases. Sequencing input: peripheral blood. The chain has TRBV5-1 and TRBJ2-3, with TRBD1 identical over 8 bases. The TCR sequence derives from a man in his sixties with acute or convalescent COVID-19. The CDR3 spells CASSTGTVAGGEQDTQYF. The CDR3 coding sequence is TGCGCCAGCAGCACAGGGACGGTGGCAGGGGGCGAGCAAGATACGCAGTATTTT. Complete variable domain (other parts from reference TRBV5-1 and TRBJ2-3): KAGVTQTPRYLIKTRGQQVTLSCSPISGHRSVSWYQQTPGQGLQFLFEYFSETQRNKGNFPGRFSGRQFSNSRSEMNVSTLELGDSALYLCASSTGTVAGGEQDTQYFGPGTRLTVL.